The sequence of this TCR beta chain was determined in a study of CD8 T cells in ankylosing spondylitis (dated by TCRdb to the late 2010s). For context, the study as a whole: The study profiled T cell receptor beta repertoires in healthy donors and ankylosing spondylitis patients to find disease-linked TCR variants. The full study cohort was made up of about 24 ankylosing spondylitis patients and approximately 100 healthy donors. Peripheral blood was sampled, and synovial fluid was additionally collected from ankylosing spondylitis patients.

General study outcomes and caveats: A CD8+ phenotype was shown by the disease-linked clones, which were found at relatively low frequencies in peripheral blood. The disease-linked clones were reported to be significantly enriched in matched synovial fluid samples from ankylosing spondylitis patients. Some TCR beta motif variants had previously been reported in synovial fluid and blood of reactive arthritis patients, which suggested common disease-initiation mechanisms. A TCR beta motif of eight highly homologous amino acid variants appeared characteristic of blood from ankylosing spondylitis patients.

This clonotype has ten or more counts. Its antigen has not been determined. Base qualities are not provided; no much larger clone lies one nucleotide away. After removal of 3 bases from V and 6 bases from J, the junction retains 3 bases not matched to a gene. Including the terminal cysteine and phenylalanine, the CDR3 comprises 14 residues. The CDR3 DNA has 42 bases and is translated from base 1. Sequencing took place on an Illumina HiSeq 2500. TCR beta libraries were prepared by quantitative 5'-RACE with molecular barcodes. On the study's bioinformatics: To identify disease-linked TCR variants, a new computational method was used, one built on a probabilistic model of VDJ rearrangement. The raw public reads went through TCRdb reprocessing: fastp at Q25, MiXCR clone calling, in-frame beta chains kept. Identical CDR3 protein sequences are pooled into one entry, listed with their most common genes and DNA. It is TCRdb's table, rather than the study itself, that gives the V and J calls and clone size. Here the sample has over 400,000 distinct CDR3 sequences; 20% to 30% occur a single time. The top ten hold about 1% of the sample.

The TCR sequence derives from a male donor with ankylosing spondylitis. The sequence links TRBV12-3 or TRBV12-4 to TRBJ1-5; 9 central nucleotides agree with TRBD1. Sequences were obtained from blood, either unsorted or a sorted T cell fraction (not recorded which). The nucleotide sequence reads as follows: TGTGCCAGCAGTTTTTCGGGACAGGGTCAGCCCCAGCATTTT. This encodes CASSFSGQGQPQHF.